This TCR beta chain is drawn from a study of CXCR3-negative and CXCR3-positive naive CD8 T cells. Overall study results and limits: Sequencing showed both naive subsets with comparably high diversity, and memory CD8+ cells much lower. Higher TRB CDR3 hydrophobicity marked CXCR3-positive naive cells relative to CXCR3-negative naive cells.

Via 5' RACE with UMI labels, TRB cDNA libraries were prepared. TCRdb re-called the 5' RACE reads; every CDR3 protein appears as one record, without DNA. Its table lists roughly 140,000 distinct CDR3 sequences. As regards this clonotype: Its matching antigen is unknown.

Germline CDR1 and CDR2: SEHNR and FQNEAQ (reference sequence). CDR3 length: 16 residues. The chain combines TRBV7-9 with TRBJ2-5; the TCRdb D gene call, TRBD2, has no DNA to confirm it. The TCR was taken from a human donor in good health. Some clones in this sample may be carry-over from other donors' samples. Material: naive CXCR3+ CD8+ T cells from blood. Subset: CD45RO-CCR7+CD27+CD95- naive CD8+ T cells expressing CXCR3 (TNR3+). The CDR3 is CASSPTGAGASETQYF.